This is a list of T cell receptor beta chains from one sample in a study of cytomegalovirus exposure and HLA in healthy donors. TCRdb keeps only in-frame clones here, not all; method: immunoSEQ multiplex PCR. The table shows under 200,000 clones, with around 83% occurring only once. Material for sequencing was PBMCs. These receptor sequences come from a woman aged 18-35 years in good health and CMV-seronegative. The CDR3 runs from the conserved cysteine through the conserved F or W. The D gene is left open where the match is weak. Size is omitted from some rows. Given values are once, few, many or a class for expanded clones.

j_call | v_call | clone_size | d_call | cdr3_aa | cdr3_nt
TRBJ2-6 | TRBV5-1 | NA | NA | CASSLEAAGANVLTF | TGCGCCAGCAGCTTGGAAGCGGCTGGGGCCAACGTCCTGACTTTC
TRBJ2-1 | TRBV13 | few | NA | CASSYLAVSYNEQFF | TGTGCCAGCAGCTATTTAGCGGTGTCCTACAATGAGCAGTTCTTC
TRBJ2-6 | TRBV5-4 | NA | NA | CASSFGDTGANVLTF | TGTGCCAGCAGTTTCGGTGATACTGGGGCCAACGTCCTGACTTTC
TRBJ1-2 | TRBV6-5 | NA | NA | CASSEGDYGYTF | TGTGCCAGCAGTGAAGGGGACTATGGCTACACCTTC
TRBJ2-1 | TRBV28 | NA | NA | CASMRSLRGEQFF | TGTGCCAGCATGAGGTCGTTGCGTGGTGAGCAGTTCTTC
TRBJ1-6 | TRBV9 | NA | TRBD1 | CASSEGQGDSPLHF | TGTGCCAGCAGTGAGGGACAGGGTGATTCACCCCTCCACTTT
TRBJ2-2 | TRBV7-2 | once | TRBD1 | CASSSERGQGGTGELFF | TGTGCCAGCAGCTCTGAAAGGGGACAGGGAGGGACCGGGGAGCTGTTTTTT
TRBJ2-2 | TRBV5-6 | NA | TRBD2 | CASSFLLAGVTGELFF | TGTGCCAGCAGCTTTTTGTTAGCGGGAGTTACCGGGGAGCTGTTTTTT
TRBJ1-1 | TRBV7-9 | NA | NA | CASSLGGQEAFF | TGTGCCAGCAGCTTAGGAGGGCAGGAAGCTTTCTTT
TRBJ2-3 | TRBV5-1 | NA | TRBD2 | CASSFQIQREGRHKYF | TGCGCCAGCAGCTTCCAGATACAGCGGGAGGGCCGTCACAAGTATTTT
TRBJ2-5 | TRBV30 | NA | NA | CAWSVLTGGGTQYF | TGTGCCTGGAGTGTTCTCACAGGGGGGGGGACCCAGTACTTC
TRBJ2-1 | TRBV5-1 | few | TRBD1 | CASSLTGTGGNEQFF | TGCGCCAGCAGCTTAACCGGGACAGGGGGCAATGAGCAGTTCTTC
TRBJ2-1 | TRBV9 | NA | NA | CASSFAGSLYNEQFF | TGTGCCAGCTCCTTCGCGGGCTCTTTATACAATGAGCAGTTCTTC
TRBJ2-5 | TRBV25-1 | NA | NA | CASSERLVEETQYF | TGTGCCAGCAGTGAGAGGCTAGTTGAAGAGACCCAGTACTTC
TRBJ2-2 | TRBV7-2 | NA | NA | CASSRQVRTQGNTGELFF | TGTGCCAGCAGCCGACAAGTTAGAACACAGGGGAACACCGGGGAGCTGTTTTTT
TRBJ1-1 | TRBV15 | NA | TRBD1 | CATSREGQGGTEAFF | TGTGCCACCAGCAGGGAGGGACAGGGAGGCACTGAAGCTTTCTTT
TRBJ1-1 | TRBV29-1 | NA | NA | CSVEPGWTEAFF | TGCAGCGTTGAACCGGGGTGGACTGAAGCTTTCTTT
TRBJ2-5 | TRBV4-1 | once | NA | CASSQGGDTQETQYF | TGCGCCAGCAGCCAAGGTGGGGACACTCAAGAGACCCAGTACTTC
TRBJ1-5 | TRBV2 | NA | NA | CASSVDPRGQPQHF | TGTGCCAGCAGTGTGGACCCGAGAGGGCAGCCCCAGCATTTT
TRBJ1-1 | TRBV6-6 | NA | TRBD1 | CASSYRDSMNTEAFF | TGTGCCAGCAGCTATAGGGACAGCATGAACACTGAAGCTTTCTTT
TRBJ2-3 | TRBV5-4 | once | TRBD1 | CASSVIGQGRVDTQYF | TGTGCCAGCAGCGTGATTGGACAGGGGAGGGTGGATACGCAGTATTTT
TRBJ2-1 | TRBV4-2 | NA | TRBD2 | CASSLGTSGREDEQFF | TGTGCCAGCAGCCTAGGGACTAGCGGGAGGGAGGATGAGCAGTTCTTC
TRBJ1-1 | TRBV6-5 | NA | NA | CASRGGFQGEAFF | TGTGCCAGCAGGGGGGGTTTCCAAGGTGAAGCTTTCTTT
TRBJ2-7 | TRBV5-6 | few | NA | CASSTRQVTQEQYF | TGTGCCAGCAGCACAAGACAGGTAACACAGGAGCAGTACTTC
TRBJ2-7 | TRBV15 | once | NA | CATGGGEGGEQYF | TGTGCCACCGGAGGGGGCGAAGGTGGCGAGCAGTACTTC
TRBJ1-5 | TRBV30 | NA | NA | CAWSVPTAQSNQPQHF | TGTGCCTGGAGTGTACCTACAGCCCAAAGCAATCAGCCCCAGCATTTT
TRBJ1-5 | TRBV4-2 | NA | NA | CASSQDKGGVRQPQHF | TGTGCCAGCAGCCAAGACAAGGGAGGGGTCAGACAGCCCCAGCATTTT
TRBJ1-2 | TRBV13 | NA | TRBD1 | CASRPKTRDRDYGYTF | TGTGCCAGCAGACCCAAAACCCGGGACAGGGACTATGGCTACACCTTC
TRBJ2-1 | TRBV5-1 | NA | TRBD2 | CATRTGLNPGGLDEQFF | TGCGCCACCCGGACGGGGCTTAACCCGGGAGGGCTTGATGAGCAGTTCTTC
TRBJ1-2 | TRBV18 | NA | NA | CASSPDLGEYGYTF | TGTGCCAGCTCACCCGACCTCGGGGAATATGGCTACACCTTC
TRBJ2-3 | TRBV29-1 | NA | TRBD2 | CSVEAGADTQYF | TGCAGCGTTGAGGCGGGGGCAGATACGCAGTATTTT
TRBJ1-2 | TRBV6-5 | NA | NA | CASSSPQGRSDGYTF | TGTGCCAGCAGTTCCCCCCAGGGGCGGTCTGATGGCTACACCTTC
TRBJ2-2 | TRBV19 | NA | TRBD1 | CASSPAGTGAGELFF | TGTGCCAGTAGTCCCGCCGGGACAGGGGCCGGGGAGCTGTTTTTT
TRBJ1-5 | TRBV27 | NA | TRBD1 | CASRFKREVPGQGDRSQPQHF | TGTGCCAGCAGGTTTAAACGAGAGGTCCCGGGACAGGGGGATCGTAGTCAGCCCCAGCATTTT
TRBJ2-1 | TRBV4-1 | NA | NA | CASSQAVFNEQFF | TGCGCCAGCAGCCAAGCAGTTTTCAATGAGCAGTTCTTC
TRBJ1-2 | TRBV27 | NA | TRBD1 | CASSFYGQGSYGYTF | TGTGCCAGCAGTTTCTACGGACAGGGATCTTATGGCTACACCTTC